This T cell receptor beta chain stems from a study of neurological immune-mediated disorders. The germline V gene encodes CDR1 SGHVS and CDR2 FNYEAQ. V was cut by 5 bases and J by 4 bases, with 8 bases left in between. The CDR3 loop spans 12 amino acids. TCRdb re-called the 5' RACE reads through MiXCR, storing one row per CDR3 protein. The sample shows some 20,000 distinct CDR3 sequences, 8% to 13% of them seen only once. Sequencing was performed on PBMCs. The sequence derives from a woman aged 60 to 75 with HTLV-1-associated myelopathy (HAM/TSP). The V call is TRBV7-6, the J call TRBJ1-1; the D gene is possibly TRBD1 (5 bases). The CDR3 protein is CASSRGGTEAFF. As DNA, the CDR3 is TGTGCCAGCAGCCGCGGGGGCACTGAAGCTTTCTTT.